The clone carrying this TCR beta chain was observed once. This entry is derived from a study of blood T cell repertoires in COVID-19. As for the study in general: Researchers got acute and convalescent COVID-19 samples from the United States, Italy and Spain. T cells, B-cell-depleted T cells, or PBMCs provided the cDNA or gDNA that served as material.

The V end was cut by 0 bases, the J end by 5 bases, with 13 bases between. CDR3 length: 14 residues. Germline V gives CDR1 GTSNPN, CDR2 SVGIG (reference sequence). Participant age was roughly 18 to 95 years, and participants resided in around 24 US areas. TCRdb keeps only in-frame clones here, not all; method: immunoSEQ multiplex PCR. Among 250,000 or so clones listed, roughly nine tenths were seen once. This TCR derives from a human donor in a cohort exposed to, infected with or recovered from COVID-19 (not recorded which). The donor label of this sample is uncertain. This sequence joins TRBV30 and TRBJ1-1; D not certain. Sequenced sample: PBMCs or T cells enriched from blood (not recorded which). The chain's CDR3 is CAWSVRGYWTEAFF. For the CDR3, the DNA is TGTGCCTGGAGTGTACGCGGCTACTGGACTGAAGCTTTCTTT.